This TCR beta chain was identified in a study of cytomegalovirus exposure and HLA in healthy donors. From germline, CDR1 is LNHDA and CDR2 SQIVND (reference sequence). The CDR3 is 13 amino acids. Trimming took 7 bases from V and 5 from J, leaving 12 bases between them. Amplification used 60 Vbeta primers and 13 Jbeta primers. Clones were sequenced by immunoSEQ multiplex PCR, and TCRdb holds only the in-frame ones, with some missing. The repertoire has some 130,000 clones, 55% to 75% of them found once; the top ten carry approximately 2.9%. Worth noting for this clone: As yet, its antigen is unknown.

Study results and caveats: Later analysis indicated greater clonal expansion among HLA-associated TCR beta chains than among equally common other chains. Researchers had no immune exposure information except CMV serostatus available. Association with HLA alleles at 0.05 false discovery rate was found for around 15,000 TCR beta sequences in a later analysis.

J is TRBJ2-1 and V is TRBV19; no definite D call. The sequencing input was PBMCs. The TCR originated in a human donor in good health. This CDR3 reads CASTTTHDNEQFF. The CDR3 region has the DNA TGTGCCAGTACCACTACCCACGACAATGAGCAGTTCTTC.